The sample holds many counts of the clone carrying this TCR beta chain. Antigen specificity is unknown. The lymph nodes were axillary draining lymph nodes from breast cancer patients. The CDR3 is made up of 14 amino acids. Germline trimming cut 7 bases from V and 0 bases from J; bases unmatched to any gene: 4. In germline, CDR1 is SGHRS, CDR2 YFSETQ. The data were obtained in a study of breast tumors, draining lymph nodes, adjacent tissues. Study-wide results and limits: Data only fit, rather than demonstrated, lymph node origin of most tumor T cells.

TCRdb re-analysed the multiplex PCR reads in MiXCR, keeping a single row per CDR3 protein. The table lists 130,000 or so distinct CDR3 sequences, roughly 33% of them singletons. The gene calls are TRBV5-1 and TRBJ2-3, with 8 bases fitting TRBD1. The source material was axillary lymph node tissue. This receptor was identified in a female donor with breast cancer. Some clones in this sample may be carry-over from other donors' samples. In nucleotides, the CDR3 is TGCGCCAGCGGACAGGGCTCTAGCACAGATACGCAGTATTTT. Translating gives CASGQGSSTDTQYF.